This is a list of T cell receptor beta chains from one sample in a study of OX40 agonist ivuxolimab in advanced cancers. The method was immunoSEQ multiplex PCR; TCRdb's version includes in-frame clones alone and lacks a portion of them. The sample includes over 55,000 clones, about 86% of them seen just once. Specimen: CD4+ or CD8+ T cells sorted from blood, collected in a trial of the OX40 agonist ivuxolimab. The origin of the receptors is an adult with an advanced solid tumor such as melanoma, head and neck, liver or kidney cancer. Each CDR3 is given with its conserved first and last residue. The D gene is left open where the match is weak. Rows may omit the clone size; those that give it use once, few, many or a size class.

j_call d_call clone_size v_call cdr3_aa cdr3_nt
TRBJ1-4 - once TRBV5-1 CASSRTEEEKLFF TGCGCCAGCAGCCGGACGGAGGAGGAAAAACTGTTTTTT
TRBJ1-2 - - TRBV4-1 CASSQDQGRELGGYTF TGCGCCAGCAGCCAAGATCAAGGCAGGGAATTAGGTGGCTACACCTTC
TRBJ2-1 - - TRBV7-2 CASSLGGYANEQFF TGTGCCAGCAGCTTGGGGGGTTACGCAAATGAGCAGTTCTTC
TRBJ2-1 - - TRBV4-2 CASSQLTITGNEQFF TGTGCCAGCAGCCAATTGACTATCACAGGGAATGAGCAGTTCTTC
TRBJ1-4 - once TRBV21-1 CASSKEVGGDEKLFF TGTGCCAGCAGCAAAGAGGTGGGCGGGGATGAAAAACTGTTTTTT
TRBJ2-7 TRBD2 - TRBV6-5 CASTTGGGAYEQYF TGTGCCAGCACCACGGGGGGGGGTGCTTACGAGCAGTACTTC
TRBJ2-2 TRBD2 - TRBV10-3 CAIRRTSGSTGGELFF TGTGCCATCAGACGGACTAGCGGGAGTACCGGCGGGGAGCTGTTTTTT
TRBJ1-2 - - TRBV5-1 CASSLVVGAGYGYTF TGCGCCAGCAGCTTGGTAGTAGGGGCAGGCTATGGCTACACCTTC
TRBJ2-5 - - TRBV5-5 CASGNSWQETQYF TGTGCCAGCGGGAACAGCTGGCAAGAGACCCAGTACTTC
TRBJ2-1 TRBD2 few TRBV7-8 CASSFGGGAVEQFF TGTGCCAGCAGCTTTGGCGGGGGGGCTGTTGAGCAGTTCTTC
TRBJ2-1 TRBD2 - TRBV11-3 CASSHTSGRIGGLGEQFF TGTGCCAGCAGCCATACTAGCGGGAGGATTGGGGGATTAGGTGAGCAGTTCTTC
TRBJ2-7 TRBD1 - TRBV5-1 CASSLVTGGSYEQYF TGCGCCAGCAGCTTGGTGACAGGGGGCTCGTACGAGCAGTACTTC
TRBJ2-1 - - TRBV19 CASSKIATGWGDNEQFF TGTGCCAGTAGTAAAATTGCAACAGGGTGGGGGGACAATGAGCAGTTCTTC
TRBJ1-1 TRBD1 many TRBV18 CASSPRDRSLATEAFF TGTGCCAGCTCACCCAGGGACAGATCCTTGGCCACTGAAGCTTTCTTT
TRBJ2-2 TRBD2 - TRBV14 CASSRRGKRDTNTGELFF TGTGCCAGCAGCCGACGGGGCAAGCGGGATACGAACACCGGGGAGCTGTTTTTT
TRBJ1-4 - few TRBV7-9 CASSSDSEKLFF TGTGCCAGCAGCTCGGACAGTGAAAAACTGTTTTTT
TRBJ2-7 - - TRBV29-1 CSVEDPRGDEQYF TGCAGCGTTGAAGACCCCAGGGGCGACGAGCAGTACTTC
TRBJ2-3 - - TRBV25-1 CASSWGDTQYF TGTGCCAGCAGTTGGGGGGATACGCAGTATTTT
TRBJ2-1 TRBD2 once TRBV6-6 CASSYPGGSYNEQFF TGTGCCAGCAGTTACCCGGGAGGGTCCTACAATGAGCAGTTCTTC
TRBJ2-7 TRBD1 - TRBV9 CASSAGGQGAYEQYF TGTGCCAGCAGCGCTGGGGGACAGGGGGCTTACGAGCAGTACTTC
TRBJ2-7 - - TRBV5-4 CASSLEMSSYEQYF TGTGCCAGCAGCTTGGAGATGAGCTCCTACGAGCAGTACTTC
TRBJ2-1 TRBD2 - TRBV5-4 CASSLAGTSGRSAREQFF TGTGCCAGCAGCCTTGCCGGGACTAGCGGGAGGTCCGCGAGGGAGCAGTTCTTC
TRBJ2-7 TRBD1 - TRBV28 CASSEDRGTIYEQYF TGTGCCAGCAGTGAGGACAGGGGTACGATCTACGAGCAGTACTTC
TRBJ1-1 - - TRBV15 CATSYHGMNTEAFF TGTGCCACCAGCTATCACGGAATGAACACTGAAGCTTTCTTT
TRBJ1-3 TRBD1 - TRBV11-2 CASSQKGQGHSGNTIYF TGTGCCAGCAGCCAGAAAGGACAGGGCCACTCTGGAAACACCATATATTTT
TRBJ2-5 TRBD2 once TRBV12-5 CASGTSGSAQETQYF TGTGCTAGTGGGACTAGCGGGAGCGCCCAAGAGACCCAGTACTTC
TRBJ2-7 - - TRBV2 CASSNSGSYEQYF TGTGCCAGCAGTAATAGCGGATCCTACGAGCAGTACTTC
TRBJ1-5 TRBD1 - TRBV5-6 CASSLGQVSNQPQHF TGTGCCAGCAGCCTGGGACAGGTTAGCAATCAGCCCCAGCATTTT
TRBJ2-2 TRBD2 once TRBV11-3 CASSILAVNTGELFF TGTGCCAGCAGTATACTAGCGGTTAACACCGGGGAGCTGTTTTTT
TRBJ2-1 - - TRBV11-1 CASSRRGNNEQFF TGTGCCAGCAGCCGAAGGGGGAACAATGAGCAGTTCTTC
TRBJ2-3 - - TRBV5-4 CASSSGGATDTQYF TGTGCCAGCAGCTCAGGGGGGGCCACAGATACGCAGTATTTT
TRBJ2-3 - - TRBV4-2 CASSQDSPQGRDTQYF TGTGCCAGCAGCCAAGATTCCCCCCAGGGGAGAGATACGCAGTATTTT
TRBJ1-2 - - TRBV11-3 CASGTVSNYGYTF TGTGCCAGCGGGACCGTGTCTAACTATGGCTACACCTTC
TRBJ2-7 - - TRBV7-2 CASNPNPDPIPYEQYF TGTGCCAGCAATCCTAACCCAGACCCGATCCCCTACGAGCAGTACTTC
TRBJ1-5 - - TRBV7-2 CASSLDGPRNQPQHF TGTGCCAGCAGCTTAGATGGGCCGAGGAATCAGCCCCAGCATTTT
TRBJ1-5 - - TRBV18 CASSQGSGDQPQHF TGTGCCAGCTCGCAGGGAAGTGGAGATCAGCCCCAGCATTTT
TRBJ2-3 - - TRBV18 CASSPLWRMGTDTQYF TGTGCCAGCTCCCCCCTTTGGCGGATGGGTACAGATACGCAGTATTTT
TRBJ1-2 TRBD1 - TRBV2 CASNEPTGIYGYTF TGTGCCAGCAACGAACCGACAGGGATCTATGGCTACACCTTC
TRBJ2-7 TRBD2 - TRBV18 CASSTAGGYEQYF TGTGCCAGCTCTACCGCGGGGGGGTACGAGCAGTACTTC
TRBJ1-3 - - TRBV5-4 CASSQTRGFTNTIYF TGCGCCAGCAGTCAAACGAGGGGTTTTACGAACACCATATATTTT
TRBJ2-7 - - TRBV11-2 CASTRSRTYEQYF TGTGCCAGCACCCGTTCCAGGACCTACGAGCAGTACTTC
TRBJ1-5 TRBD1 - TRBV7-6 CASSSRGDGNQPQHF TGTGCCAGCAGCTCCAGGGGGGATGGTAATCAGCCCCAGCATTTT